This T cell receptor (beta chain) was sequenced for a study of cytomegalovirus exposure and HLA in healthy donors. Study-level points and caveats: It was reported in a later analysis that an Asian-associated ancestry cluster showed fewer N-insertions than the 666-donor mean. In a later analysis, a missense DCLRE1C variant was linked to TCR beta V- and J-gene trimming.

Use of 60 Vbeta and 13 Jbeta primers characterized the PCR. Measured with immunoSEQ multiplex PCR; TCRdb has only the in-frame clones, and not every one. Of around 200,000 clones listed, over 80% are singletons. As for this clone: Its antigen is not known.

Sequencing was done on a sample of PBMCs. The TCR was taken from a man in his forties in good health and CMV-seropositive.

CDR3: CASNSGMNTEAFF. In DNA form, the CDR3 reads TGTGCCAGCAACTCAGGGATGAACACTGAAGCTTTCTTT. V is TRBV6-1 and J is TRBJ1-1, with D tentatively TRBD1 (5 bases). This CDR3 is 13 amino acids long. Germline loops: CDR1 MNHNS, CDR2 SASEGT. V was shortened by 7 bases and J by 0 bases, with 9 bases between the two germline ends.